A selection of T cell receptor beta chains follows, all from one sample in a study of preoperative IRX-2 immunotherapy in early breast cancer. Clones were read by immunoSEQ multiplex PCR, and TCRdb kept only the in-frame ones, dropping some. This sample has roughly 45,000 clones; roughly 94% occur once, and the top ten carry 1.5% to 2%. The sequences come from tumor tissue, collected after IRX-2 immunotherapy. The receptor source for this set is a human donor with breast cancer. The CDR3 runs from the conserved cysteine through the conserved F or W. The D gene is left open where the match is weak. Clone size, where shown, is once, few, many, or a class for clones that have expanded.

J gene,V gene,D gene,clone size,CDR3 DNA,CDR3 protein
TRBJ1-1,TRBV6-6,NA,NA,TGTGCCAGCAGTTACTCCCATCCAGCCGGTGCCACTGAAGCTTTCTTT,CASSYSHPAGATEAFF
TRBJ2-2,TRBV5-1,NA,few,TGCGCCAGCAGCATGAACACCGGGGAGCTGTTTTTT,CASSMNTGELFF
TRBJ2-3,TRBV15,NA,NA,TGTGCCACCAGCAGGCGGGGGCCAGATACGCAGTATTTT,CATSRRGPDTQYF
TRBJ2-7,TRBV7-8,NA,few,TGTGCCAGCAGCTTAGTAGAAGGGCAGGTTTACGAGCAGTACTTC,CASSLVEGQVYEQYF
TRBJ2-4,TRBV7-9,NA,NA,TGTGCCAGCAGCTTCCTAGCTAGGGCCAAAAACATTCAGTACTTC,CASSFLARAKNIQYF
TRBJ2-7,TRBV5-5,NA,NA,TGTGCCAGCAGCTTGGAACCTACCTACGAGCAGTACTTC,CASSLEPTYEQYF
TRBJ1-1,TRBV6-6,NA,NA,TGTGCCAGCAGTTACTCGGCTTGGCAAACGAACACTGAAGCTTTCTTT,CASSYSAWQTNTEAFF
TRBJ2-3,TRBV5-6,NA,NA,TGTGCCAGCAGCTTGCAAGGGGGGACAGATACGCAGTATTTT,CASSLQGGTDTQYF
TRBJ2-2,TRBV2,NA,NA,TGTGCCAGCAGTGCGTTCGGGAAGAACACCGGGGAGCTGTTTTTT,CASSAFGKNTGELFF
TRBJ2-7,TRBV19,NA,NA,TGTGCCAGTAGTCCTGGGGGGCCTACTTCGTACGAGCAGTACTTC,CASSPGGPTSYEQYF
TRBJ1-3,TRBV5-1,NA,NA,TGCGCCAGCAGCTCCGGGTCGAGGGGAAACACCATATATTTT,CASSSGSRGNTIYF
TRBJ2-7,TRBV7-2,TRBD1,NA,TGTGCCAGCAGCTTCGGACAGGGGGCTTCCTACGAGCAGTACTTC,CASSFGQGASYEQYF
TRBJ1-1,TRBV7-2,NA,NA,TGTGCCAGCAGCTTAATCGACGGGAAGTGGACTGAAGCTTTCTTT,CASSLIDGKWTEAFF
TRBJ2-3,TRBV21-1,NA,NA,TGTGCCAGCAGCAACCCCGGGGGTAGCGGGGGGGTAGATACGCAGTATTTT,CASSNPGGSGGVDTQYF
TRBJ2-3,TRBV2,TRBD2,NA,TGTGCCAGCAGTGAAATGCTAGCGGGGTTCACAGATACGCAGTATTTT,CASSEMLAGFTDTQYF
TRBJ1-3,TRBV7-2,NA,NA,TGTGCCAGCAGCTTTGAACGGACAGTCTCTGGAAACACCATATATTTT,CASSFERTVSGNTIYF
TRBJ1-1,TRBV27,TRBD1,NA,TGTGCCAGCAGTTTTCACAGGGGTGGCACTGAAGCTTTCTTT,CASSFHRGGTEAFF
TRBJ2-2,TRBV15,NA,NA,TGTGCCACCAGCACCCCTCCGACGAACACCGGGGAGCTGTTTTTT,CATSTPPTNTGELFF
TRBJ1-1,TRBV27,NA,few,TGTGCCAGCAGTTTATTGGGGGCCCCGAACACTGAAGCTTTCTTT,CASSLLGAPNTEAFF
TRBJ1-2,TRBV11-2,TRBD1,NA,TGTGCCAGCAGCAGGACAGGGGATGGCTACACCTTC,CASSRTGDGYTF
TRBJ2-7,TRBV19,NA,NA,TGTGCCAGCTCTAGGTCGGGGGTGGGTGGCGAGCAGTACTTC,CASSRSGVGGEQYF
TRBJ1-5,TRBV30,NA,once,TGTGCCTGGAGCGGACAGTCGGCCCAGCCCCAGCATTTT,CAWSGQSAQPQHF
TRBJ2-3,TRBV11-3,TRBD1,NA,TGTGCCAGCAGCTCGGACAGGGGGCCAAATACGCAGTATTTT,CASSSDRGPNTQYF
TRBJ2-1,TRBV9,TRBD2,NA,TGTGCCAGCAGCGTGGCGGCTAGCGGAGCCTCCTACAATGAGCAGTTCTTC,CASSVAASGASYNEQFF
TRBJ1-1,TRBV4-3,NA,NA,TGCGCCAGCAGCCAAGAGACCCAAAAGTGGGCTGAAGCTTTCTTT,CASSQETQKWAEAFF
TRBJ1-1,TRBV11-2,NA,NA,TGTGCCAGCAGCCCAACTTCCGGGACTGAAGCTTTCTTT,CASSPTSGTEAFF
TRBJ2-3,TRBV19,TRBD1,NA,TGTGCCAGTAGCTCGTGGGACAGGGGGTACGATACGCAGTATTTT,CASSSWDRGYDTQYF
TRBJ2-2,TRBV11-2,TRBD1,NA,TGTGCCAGCAGCCCGGACAGGGCGGGAACCGGGGAGCTGTTTTTT,CASSPDRAGTGELFF
TRBJ2-7,TRBV28,NA,NA,TGTGCCAGCAGTTTATATGAGCATGGCTACGAGCAGTACTTC,CASSLYEHGYEQYF
TRBJ2-7,TRBV28,NA,NA,TGTGCCAGCAGTTTAGCTTACGAGCAGTACTTC,CASSLAYEQYF
TRBJ1-5,TRBV18,NA,NA,TGTGCCAGCTCACCGACCGGGGGGGGGCGCAATCAGCCCCAGCATTTT,CASSPTGGGRNQPQHF
TRBJ2-2,TRBV11-3,NA,NA,TGTGCCAGCAGCTTAGTGGAGGGCGGGGAGCTGTTTTTT,CASSLVEGGELFF
TRBJ1-2,TRBV15,NA,NA,TGTGCCACCAGCAGAGATCAGATTGGCTACACCTTC,CATSRDQIGYTF
TRBJ2-7,TRBV5-1,NA,NA,TGCGCCAGCAGCCAAAACGCAGGGAGTGGGTACGAGCAGTACTTC,CASSQNAGSGYEQYF
TRBJ2-2,TRBV7-2,NA,NA,TGTGCCAGCAGCTTTTATGGGCCCGGGGAGCTGTTTTTT,CASSFYGPGELFF
TRBJ2-7,TRBV6-6,NA,NA,TGTGCCAGCAGTTACTCGAAAGGACCCACGGGCTACGAGCAGTACTTC,CASSYSKGPTGYEQYF
TRBJ2-3,TRBV5-1,NA,NA,TGCGCCAGCAGCATCGTAGGGGAGTCCACAGATACGCAGTATTTT,CASSIVGESTDTQYF
TRBJ2-3,TRBV29-1,NA,once,TGCAGCGTCGCGGTTGGGTCTGATACGCAGTATTTT,CSVAVGSDTQYF
TRBJ1-6,TRBV28,NA,NA,TGTGCCAGCACCGGACATTTCTATAATTCACCCCTCCACTTT,CASTGHFYNSPLHF
TRBJ2-5,TRBV5-1,NA,once,TGCGCCAGCAGCAGGACAGTCGAAGAGACCCAGTACTTC,CASSRTVEETQYF
TRBJ1-3,TRBV6-1,NA,NA,TGTGCCAGCACGCGGGGGTCGGTTCCTGGAAACACCATATATTTT,CASTRGSVPGNTIYF
TRBJ2-3,TRBV20-1,NA,NA,TGCAGTGCTCACAGAGGGGATACGCAGTATTTT,CSAHRGDTQYF
TRBJ2-7,TRBV5-5,NA,NA,TGTGCCAGCAGCTTGGTCGGGGGTGGCCCATCCTACGAGCAGTACTTC,CASSLVGGGPSYEQYF
TRBJ1-2,TRBV19,NA,NA,TGTGCCAGTAGTATAGGGCCTACTAACTATGGCTACACCTTC,CASSIGPTNYGYTF
TRBJ2-3,TRBV11-2,TRBD1,NA,TGTGCCAGCAGCATTTCCGGACAGGTGCAGTATTTT,CASSISGQVQYF
TRBJ1-4,TRBV18,TRBD1,NA,TGTGCCAGCTCAATTGGACAGGGGACTAATGAAAAACTGTTTTTT,CASSIGQGTNEKLFF
TRBJ2-1,TRBV15,NA,NA,TGTGCCACCAGCAGAGATAGGGGGGGCTACAATGAGCAGTTCTTC,CATSRDRGGYNEQFF
TRBJ2-3,TRBV4-3,NA,NA,TGCGCCAGCAGTCAAGATGTGTGGGTCACAGATACGCAGTATTTT,CASSQDVWVTDTQYF
TRBJ2-2,TRBV2,TRBD2,NA,TGTGCCAGCAGTAGGACTAGCAGCTTCACCGGGGAGCTGTTTTTT,CASSRTSSFTGELFF
TRBJ2-1,TRBV9,NA,once,TGTGCCAGCACCTCTCTCTGGACACAGGACTTCAATGAGCAGTTCTTC,CASTSLWTQDFNEQFF
TRBJ1-2,TRBV30,NA,NA,TGTGCCTGGAGTAATCGGGTTATCGGCTACACCTTC,CAWSNRVIGYTF
TRBJ1-2,TRBV30,NA,NA,TGTGCCTGGAGTGACAGATACTATGGCTACACCTTC,CAWSDRYYGYTF
TRBJ2-1,TRBV7-7,NA,NA,TGTGCCAGCAGCTTAGACGCCCACAATGAGCAGTTCTTC,CASSLDAHNEQFF
TRBJ1-1,TRBV29-1,NA,NA,TGCAGCGTTGAAGATCGGTTGAACACTGAAGCTTTCTTT,CSVEDRLNTEAFF
TRBJ2-7,TRBV5-1,NA,NA,TGCGCCAGCAGGTACCTTACAGGGTCGCACGAGCAGTACTTC,CASRYLTGSHEQYF
TRBJ2-5,TRBV20-1,NA,NA,TGCAGTGCAGAGACCCAAGAGACCCAGTACTTC,CSAETQETQYF
TRBJ2-2,TRBV29-1,TRBD2,NA,TGCAGCGTTTATAGCGGGGAGGCCGCCGGGGAGCTGTTTTTT,CSVYSGEAAGELFF
TRBJ1-5,TRBV4-3,NA,NA,TGCGCCAGCAGCCAAGAACGGAATCGGCCCCAGCATTTT,CASSQERNRPQHF
TRBJ2-1,TRBV12-5,TRBD2,NA,TGTGCTAGTGGTTTGGTACCGGGTCGCGGGGGAGAATGGTCCTACAATGAGCAGTTCTTC,CASGLVPGRGGEWSYNEQFF
TRBJ1-5,TRBV27,NA,NA,TGTGCCTCACACCAGAATGGGGCCGAGACCCATCAGCCCCAGCATTTT,CASHQNGAETHQPQHF